Shown below are 16 T cell receptor beta chains from a single sample sequenced in a study of vaccination and CD4 T cells after COVID-19. With the Oncomine TCR Beta short-read assay, DNA from cultured CD4+ T cells was sequenced. TCRdb itself ran the PCR reads through MiXCR, one entry per CDR3 protein. This repertoire shows around 1,000 distinct CDR3 sequences, approximately 15% found once; its top ten account for around 48%. Antigen specificity for these receptors is unknown. Treatment denoted: approximately 11-day PBMC culture with coronavirus spike peptide pools or control peptides (ViraFEST assay). One should note that the unexposed donor's CD4+ T cells were collected before the COVID-19 pandemic (2011-2018). The material sequenced was CD4+ T cells from blood, cultured in vitro. The source is a human donor in good health.

This clonotype was found a few times. The chain has TRBV29-1 and TRBJ1-2; D is undetermined. The CDR3 has 13 residues. Trimming shortened V by 0 bases and J by 4 bases, and 9 bases separated the two germline ends. Looked up from germline, CDR1 is SQVTM and CDR2 is ANQGSEA. The CDR3: CSVEDWAAYGYTF. CDR3 coding DNA: TGCAGCGTTGAAGATTGGGCAGCCTATGGCTACACCTTC.

This clonotype was found a few times. The chain carries TRBV29-1 and TRBJ2-7; D is unresolved. This CDR3 is built from 11 residues. The V end was cut by 3 bases, the J end by 6 bases, with 9 bases between. Germline-derived CDR1 and CDR2 are SQVTM and ANQGSEA. The CDR3 is CSVESRSEQYF. CDR3 DNA sequence: TGCAGCGTTGAGTCCAGATCCGAGCAGTACTTC.

This clonotype was seen a handful of times. The V gene is TRBV12-3 or TRBV12-4, the J gene TRBJ2-3; TRBD2 agrees at 7 bases. Trimming removed 6 bases from V and 4 bases from J; junction bases left unmatched: 4. The CDR3 spans 13 residues. Here the CDR3 DNA reads TGTGCCAGCAGCCTCACTAGCGCAGATACGCAGTATTTT. It codes for CASSLTSADTQYF.

The rearrangement uses TRBV19 and TRBJ2-2, with 9 bases lining up with TRBD2. Trimming cost V 4 bases and J 2 bases; bases outside gene matches: 5. The CDR3 consists of 16 residues. Germline values: CDR1 LNHDA, CDR2 SQIVND (reference sequence). The CDR3 loop is CASSNQRGANTGELFF. CDR3 bases: TGTGCCAGTAGTAACCAGCGGGGGGCAAACACCGGGGAGCTGTTTTTT.

This clonotype was picked up a small number of times. The rearrangement uses TRBV12-3 or TRBV12-4 and TRBJ1-5; D ambiguous. V lost 5 bases and J 0 bases, leaving 17 bases between the germline ends. The CDR3 is 17 residues long. The CDR3 coding sequence is TGTGCCAGCAGTGCCCGGGCCGTTCGCTATAGCAATCAGCCCCAGCATTTT. This codes for CASSARAVRYSNQPQHF.

In this sample, this clonotype is medium-sized. CDR3 protein: CASRRGSNQPQHF. The CDR3 coding sequence is TGTGCCAGCCGCCGGGGTAGCAATCAGCCCCAGCATTTT. J is TRBJ1-5 and V is TRBV7-9; D unresolved. Trimming took off 8 bases at V and 0 bases at J, with 8 bases between the two ends. Germline values: CDR1 SEHNR, CDR2 FQNEAQ (reference sequence). The CDR3 sequence is 13 residues long.

This rearrangement joins TRBV12-3 or TRBV12-4 to TRBJ1-2; TRBD1 might be the D (5 bases). This CDR3 is 14 amino acids long. The germline V and J ends were trimmed by 2 bases and 4 bases, with 11 bases remaining between them. CDR3 amino acids: CASSLRAGGYGYTF. The CDR3 nucleotides are TGTGCCAGCAGTTTAAGGGCGGGGGGCTATGGCTACACCTTC.

This clonotype is medium-sized (0.01 to 0.1%). The chain joins TRBV7-3 to TRBJ2-3; the match to TRBD1 covers 7 bases. Germline CDR1 SGHTA, CDR2 FQGTGA. V dropped 5 bases and J dropped 3; count of bases not matched to a gene: 8. The CDR3 totals 15 residues. CDR3 loop: CASSVTGVSTDTQYF. The CDR3 DNA follows: TGTGCCAGCAGCGTTACAGGGGTCTCGACAGATACGCAGTATTTT.

Within the sample, this clonotype is medium-sized. The chain links TRBV27 to TRBJ2-7, with D uncertain. The V gene lost 6 bases and the J gene lost 3 bases, with 12 bases spanning the gap. Germline V gene lookup returns CDR1 MNHEY and CDR2 SMNVEV (reference sequence). The CDR3 spans 13 residues. The CDR3 sequence is CASSMGISYEQYF. In DNA, the CDR3 is TGTGCCAGCAGCATGGGGATAAGCTACGAGCAGTACTTC.

V usage is TRBV9 and J usage is TRBJ2-3, with TRBD2 as a possible D gene (6 bases). The CDR3 has 13 residues. The germline V gene encodes CDR1 SGDLS and CDR2 YYNGEE. With 3 bases removed from V and 1 base from J, the gap between germline ends came to 6 bases. Written as DNA, the CDR3 is TGTGCCAGCAGCGGCGGGGGCACAGATACGCAGTATTTT. Residues: CASSGGGTDTQYF.

CDR3 bases: TGTGCCAGCAGAAAATCCCTGGGAGACTCTGGCGGGGAGCTGTTTTTT. Translating gives CASRKSLGDSGGELFF. The chain employs TRBV11-2 and TRBJ2-2, with D perhaps TRBD2 (5 bases). Germline values: CDR1 SGHAT, CDR2 FQNNGV. The CDR3 has 16 amino acids. V lost 6 bases and J 7 bases, leaving 21 bases between the germline ends.

J is TRBJ2-1 and V is TRBV20-1; D is perhaps TRBD2 (5 bases). V shed 1 base and J shed 1 base, with 11 bases lying between them. The germline V gene encodes CDR1 DFQATT and CDR2 SNEGSKA (reference sequence). The CDR3 runs 15 residues. The CDR3 is CSARVAPGSYNEQFF. The DNA of the CDR3 is TGCAGTGCTAGAGTAGCGCCCGGATCCTACAATGAGCAGTTCTTC.

By proportion, this clonotype is medium-sized. J is TRBJ1-2 and V is TRBV25-1; D remains ambiguous. The CDR3 covers 13 residues. V was cut by 2 bases and J by 0 bases, with 4 bases left in between. The germline V gene encodes CDR1 MGHDK and CDR2 SYGVNS. The CDR3 reads CASSEGPNYGYTF. The CDR3 DNA is TGTGCCAGCAGTGAAGGACCTAACTATGGCTACACCTTC.

This chain links TRBV3-1 with TRBJ2-5; D remains ambiguous. This CDR3 has 12 amino acids. The V gene's germline CDR1 is LGHDT and CDR2 YNNKEL (reference sequence). The V and J ends lost 3 bases and 1 base respectively, with 3 bases between them. The CDR3 region is CASSHSQETQYF. The CDR3 DNA reads as TGTGCCAGCAGCCACAGCCAAGAGACCCAGTACTTC.

To note about this clonotype: A single base separates this from a much larger clone, so it may be a read error. The chain is built from TRBV7-9 and TRBJ1-2, with 7 nucleotides matching TRBD1. The CDR3 extends over 12 amino acids. The V gene's germline CDR1 is SEHNR and CDR2 FQNEAQ (reference sequence). CDR3 DNA sequence: TGTGCCAGCAGCGATACAGGGGATGGCTACATCTTC. It is translated as CASSDTGDGYIF.

This clonotype is labeled medium-sized. The chain joins TRBV7-2 to TRBJ2-3; D gene uncertain. Germline CDR1 is SGHTA and CDR2 is FQGNSA. This CDR3 spans 15 amino acids. V was pared by 1 base and J by 4 bases, with 12 bases between. CDR3 amino acids: CASSLDSVGADTQYF. Written as DNA, the CDR3 is TGTGCCAGCAGCTTAGATTCAGTGGGTGCAGATACGCAGTATTTT.